The sequence of this TCR beta chain was determined in a study of blood T cell repertoires in COVID-19. Data came from immunoSEQ multiplex PCR; TCRdb stores just in-frame clones and leaves some out. Among about 100,000 clones listed, roughly 80% were seen once. This clonotype was obtained from a man aged 70 or older with active or convalescent COVID-19. What was sequenced was peripheral blood.

The CDR3 region is CASSYQGLNGYTF. CDR3 DNA sequence: TGTGCCAGCAGTTACCAGGGACTTAATGGCTACACCTTC. The gene calls are TRBV6-2 or TRBV6-3 and TRBJ1-2; perhaps TRBD1 as D (5 bases). Trimming removed 2 bases at V and 6 bases at J, with 10 bases between. Germline lookup yields CDR1 MNHEY and CDR2 SVGEGT. This CDR3 contains 13 residues.